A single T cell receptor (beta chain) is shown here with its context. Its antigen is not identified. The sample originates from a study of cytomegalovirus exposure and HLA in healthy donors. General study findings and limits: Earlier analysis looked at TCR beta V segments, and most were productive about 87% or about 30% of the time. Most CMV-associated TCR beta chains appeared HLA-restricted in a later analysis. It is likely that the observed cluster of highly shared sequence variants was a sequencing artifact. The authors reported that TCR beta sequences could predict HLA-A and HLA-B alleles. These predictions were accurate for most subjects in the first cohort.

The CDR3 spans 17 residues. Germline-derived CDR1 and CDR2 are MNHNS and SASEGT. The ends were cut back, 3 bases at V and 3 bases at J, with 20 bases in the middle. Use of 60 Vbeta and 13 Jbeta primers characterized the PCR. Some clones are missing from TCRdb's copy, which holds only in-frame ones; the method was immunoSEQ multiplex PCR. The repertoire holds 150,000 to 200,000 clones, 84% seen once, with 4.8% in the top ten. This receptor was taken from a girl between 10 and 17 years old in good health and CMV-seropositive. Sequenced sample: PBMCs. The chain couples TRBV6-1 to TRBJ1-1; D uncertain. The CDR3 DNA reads TGTGCCAGCAGTGATGCGGGCTCCGGGTGGACCGACACTGAAGCTTTCTTT. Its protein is CASSDAGSGWTDTEAFF.